The T cell receptor (beta chain) under discussion was sequenced for a study of metastatic and nonmetastatic thyroid tumors. Overall study: Repertoire data that came from the blood and tumor or nodule tissue of malignant and benign thyroid patients were compared.

Every patient was untreated before thyroid surgery. This clone came up many times. Its antigen is unknown. General study results and limits: Malignant thyroid tumors reportedly exceeded benign nodules significantly in TCR beta diversity, with the difference appearing in blood and tumor.

In the study's own analysis: What underpinned the distant-metastasis classifier for papillary thyroid cancer was the set of CDR3 differences across clinicopathological groups. MiXCR re-clonotyped the PCR reads for TCRdb. Here the V and J calls rest on TCRdb's processing, not on the authors' analysis. The sample records about 30,000 clones, 16% being singletons. The CDR3 covers 15 residues. The germline V gene encodes CDR1 WSHSY and CDR2 SAAADI. Trimming removed 2 bases from V and 5 bases from J, with 12 bases in between. The chain links TRBV10-2 to TRBJ2-2, with no clear D. The sequenced sample consisted of blood. This TCR was recovered from a female donor with papillary thyroid cancer or a benign thyroid nodule (not recorded which). Some clones in this sample may be carry-over from other donors' samples. The CDR3 sequence: CASSEIRRSTGELFF. The CDR3 coding sequence is TGCGCCAGCAGTGAGATTCGCAGGTCGACCGGGGAGCTGTTTTTT.